This TCR beta chain was captured by sequencing in a study of ipilimumab plus nivolumab after autologous stem cell transplantation. Study-wide background: Typical patient got roughly 5 ipilimumab doses and 7 or 8 nivolumab doses (median). The myeloma cohort included high-risk transplant-naive patients and patients relapsing within 3 years of a first autologous transplant.

Germline V gene lookup returns CDR1 SGDLS and CDR2 YYNGEE. The CDR3 is 14 amino acids. V lost 0 bases, J lost 8 bases, and 14 bases lay in between. Ipilimumab, 1 mg/kg, started 14 to 28 days after autologous transplant. Patients got 3 mg/kg IV nivolumab weeks 1, 4, 7, 10, then biweekly through week 26. Produced via immunoSEQ multiplex PCR; TCRdb's table is partial and in-frame only. The sample comprises about 1,700 clones, roughly 86% of which are singletons, and roughly 23% rests with the top ten. This clone came up once. The sequencing here drew on PBMCs, taken in a trial of ipilimumab plus nivolumab as post-transplant consolidation. The receptor was derived from a male donor with multiple myeloma. This chain uses TRBV9 with TRBJ1-1; TRBD1 is a possible D gene (6 bases). For the CDR3, the DNA is TGTGCCAGCAGCGTAGAACAGGGAGGGTACGAAGCTTTCTTT. Protein product: CASSVEQGGYEAFF.